This passage covers 28 T cell receptor beta chains from one sample sequenced in a study of molecular identifiers for immune sequencing clone quantification. Using its own MiXCR run on the PCR reads, TCRdb lists one record per CDR3 protein. The table includes approximately 680,000 distinct CDR3 sequences, roughly 27% detected once. The sequenced material came from naive CD8+ T cells from blood, with Jurkat cell RNA spiked in. Subset described: FACS-sorted CD8+CD4-CCR7+CD45RA+ naive T cells. The receptors derive from a human donor in good health. Some libraries in this study had Jurkat cell RNA spiked in.

This clonotype was counted between two and nine times. V gene TRBV5-6 combines with J gene TRBJ2-7, with D unresolved. Deletions cut 0 bases from V and 5 bases from J, with 18 bases between. CDR1 SGHDT and CDR2 YYEEEE come from the germline V gene. The CDR3 totals 16 residues. In DNA form, the CDR3 reads TGTGCCAGCAGCTTGGAAGGAAATAGCCGAATGGACGAGCAGTACTTC. Its translation: CASSLEGNSRMDEQYF.

This clonotype was found many times. The V and J genes are TRBV19 and TRBJ2-2, with a possible D match to TRBD1 (7 bases). This CDR3 is built from 14 residues. V was trimmed by 5 bases and J by 6 bases, leaving 13 bases between them. Per the germline V gene, CDR1 is LNHDA and CDR2 is SQIVND (reference sequence). CDR3 sequence reads: CASSPQGEAGELFF. Here the CDR3 DNA reads TGTGCCAGTAGTCCTCAGGGGGAGGCCGGGGAGCTGTTTTTT. The full variable domain, rest sourced from reference TRBV19 and TRBJ2-2, is DGGITQSPKYLFRKEGQNVTLSCEQNLNHDAMYWYRQDPGQGLRLIYYSQIVNDFQKGDIAEGYSVSREKKESFPLTVTSAQKNPTAFYLCASSPQGEAGELFFGEGSRLTVL.

This rearrangement joins TRBV20-1 to TRBJ2-4; D remains unclear. Germline V gene lookup returns CDR1 DFQATT and CDR2 SNEGSKA (reference sequence). This CDR3 comprises 13 residues. Trimming removed 5 bases from V and 3 bases from J, with 11 bases in between. CDR3 nucleotides: TGCAGTGCTGAATACATGAACAAAAACATTCAGTACTTC. This encodes CSAEYMNKNIQYF.

This clonotype was seen a single time. This sequence joins TRBV27 and TRBJ2-7; 10 bases align to TRBD2. V was clipped by 3 bases and J by 7 bases; unmatched bases: 9. The CDR3 has 15 residues. Germline CDR1 MNHEY, CDR2 SMNVEV (reference sequence). This chain's CDR3 is CASSFGLAGVSEQYF. The CDR3 bases are TGTGCCAGCAGTTTTGGCCTAGCGGGAGTTAGTGAGCAGTACTTC.

This clonotype was counted ten times or more. The CDR3 DNA is TGTGCCAGCAGGTCCCTAGCGGGAGGTCCAGAGACCCAGTACTTC. It is translated as CASRSLAGGPETQYF. The chain joins TRBV6-5 to TRBJ2-5; 11 positions agree with TRBD2. V gave up 6 bases and J gave up 4 bases; unmatched junction bases: 7. Germline V gene lookup returns CDR1 MNHEY and CDR2 SVGAGI. CDR3 size: 15 residues.

The chain carries TRBV7-6 and TRBJ2-3, with 12 bases identical to TRBD2. The CDR3 is made up of 17 amino acids. After removal of 3 bases from V and 7 bases from J, the junction contained 11 bases not matched to a gene. The germline V gene encodes CDR1 SGHVS and CDR2 FNYEAQ. The CDR3 is CASSLYLAGGATYTQYF. The CDR3 DNA reads TGTGCCAGCAGCTTGTATCTAGCGGGGGGGGCTACATATACGCAGTATTTT.

V gene TRBV7-9 combines with J gene TRBJ1-6, with no clear D. The CDR3 loop spans 12 amino acids. With 6 bases removed from V and 4 bases from J, the gap between germline ends came to 4 bases. CDR1 and CDR2 from the germline V gene are SEHNR and FQNEAQ (reference sequence). The CDR3 bases are TGTGCCAGCAGATCGTATAATTCACCCCTCCACTTT. Translation: CASRSYNSPLHF. The full variable domain, rest sourced from reference TRBV7-9 and TRBJ1-6, is DTGVSQNPRHKITKRGQNVTFRCDPISEHNRLYWYRQTLGQGPEFLTYFQNEAQLEKSRLLSDRFSAERPKGSFSTLEIQRTEQGDSAMYLCASRSYNSPLHFGNGTRLTVT.

Worth noting for this clonotype: It may be a read error: a sequence one base away is much more abundant. The rearrangement joins TRBV24-1 to TRBJ2-1, with D tentatively TRBD1 (7 bases). The CDR3 has 15 residues. V was trimmed by 3 bases and J by 6 bases, leaving 14 bases between them. Germline CDR1 KGHDR, CDR2 SFDVKD. The CDR3 reads CATSDTGEAGNEQFF. The CDR3 DNA sequence: TGTGCCACCAGTGATACAGGGGAGGCTGGCAATGAGCAGTTCTTC.

Points on this clonotype: No conserved phenylalanine or tryptophan ends this CDR3, so it is likely a read error. This chain links TRBV12-3 or TRBV12-4 with TRBJ2-5, with a possible D match to TRBD1 (5 bases). Trimming shortened V by 6 bases and J by 4 bases, and 15 bases separated the two germline ends. The CDR3 extends over 14 amino acids. The CDR3, as DNA: TGTGCCAGCAGCCCGGCAGGGCCGGGAGAGACCCAGTACCTC. The encoded protein is CASSPAGPGETQYL.

The gene calls are TRBV30 and TRBJ1-5, with 9 bases fitting TRBD1. The CDR3 has 17 residues. V shed 5 bases and J 3 bases; nucleotides not matched to a gene: 14. Germline CDR1 reads GTSNPN; CDR2 reads SVGIG (reference sequence). CDR3 amino acids: CAWCRRPGTGINQPQHF. The CDR3 DNA follows: TGTGCCTGGTGCAGACGTCCCGGGACAGGGATCAATCAGCCCCAGCATTTT.

This clonotype has just a few counts. This chain connects TRBV2 to TRBJ2-2, with TRBD1 matching over 7 bases. The CDR3 consists of 16 residues. The germline V gene has CDR1 SNHLY and CDR2 FYNNEI. The V and J ends lost 8 bases and 0 bases, in that order; junction bases with no gene match: 9. The CDR3 region is CASEDRIETNTGELFF. For the CDR3, the DNA is TGTGCCAGCGAGGACAGGATTGAAACGAACACCGGGGAGCTGTTTTTT.

Points on this clonotype: Since a much larger clone is just one base distant, this may be a read error. The rearrangement joins TRBV4-3 to TRBJ2-7; D not resolved. Germline CDR1 LGHNA, CDR2 YSLEER. This CDR3 comprises 15 residues. The CDR3 region is CASNQGSSRSYEQYF. CDR3 DNA sequence: TGCGCCAGCAACCAAGGATCGTCGAGGAGCTACGAGCAGTACTTC.

V gene TRBV19 combines with J gene TRBJ1-3; D not certain. The germline V and J ends were trimmed by 7 bases and 0 bases, with 10 bases remaining between them. Germline CDR1 reads LNHDA; CDR2 reads SQIVND (reference sequence). CDR3 size: 14 residues. CDR3 in DNA: TGTGCCAGTAAAGATCCACACTCTGGAAACACCATATATTTT. Residues: CASKDPHSGNTIYF.

V usage is TRBV29-1 and J usage is TRBJ1-5; D ambiguous. Germline V gene data show CDR1 as SQVTM and CDR2 as ANQGSEA. Trimming left V 3 bases short and J 5 bases short, with 17 bases between. The CDR3 sequence is 15 residues long. Written as DNA, the CDR3 is TGCAGCGTTGAGCCGGATGGAAGCTGTGATCAGCCCCAGCATTTT. Translated, it gives CSVEPDGSCDQPQHF. The variable domain in full, completed from reference TRBV29-1 and TRBJ1-5, reads SAVISQKPSRDICQRGTSLTIQCQVDSQVTMMFWYRQQPGQSLTLIATANQGSEATYESGFVIDKFPISRPNLTFSTLTVSNMSPEDSSIYLCSVEPDGSCDQPQHFGDGTRLSIL.

There are a few counts of this clonotype. This chain connects TRBV18 to TRBJ2-7, with D perhaps TRBD2 (6 bases). CDR3 length equals 16 residues. The V end lost 3 bases, the J end lost 0 bases, and 15 bases lay between the germline ends. The germline gives CDR1 KGHSH, CDR2 LQKENI. The chain's CDR3 is CASSPSPGVSSYEQYF. DNA of the CDR3: TGTGCCAGCTCACCGTCGCCGGGGGTAAGCTCCTACGAGCAGTACTTC.

The CDR3 DNA reads as TGCAGTGCTAGTTATCCAGGGGAAAATCAGCCCCAGCATTTT. Residues: CSASYPGENQPQHF. The J gene is TRBJ1-5, the V gene TRBV20-1; D might be TRBD1 (6 bases). Trimming left V 3 bases short and J 4 bases short, with 13 bases between. Germline assignment: CDR1 DFQATT and CDR2 SNEGSKA (reference sequence). There are 14 residues in the CDR3.

As regards this clonotype: One junction end does not reproduce the germline sequence, and a read error may be involved. This chain connects TRBV30 to TRBJ1-1; D ambiguous. Germline CDR1 reads GTSNPN; CDR2 reads SVGIG (reference sequence). The CDR3 loop spans 13 amino acids. The CDR3 region has the DNA TGTGCCTGGAGTGCAAGGATTGTTACTGAAGCTATCTTT. Translation: CAWSARIVTEAIF.

This clonotype was seen ten or more times. This chain uses TRBV29-1 with TRBJ2-2, with 9 bases aligning to TRBD1. V shed 1 base and J 4 bases; nucleotides not matched to a gene: 1. This CDR3 is built from 14 residues. Germline V gene sequence: CDR1 SQVTM, CDR2 ANQGSEA. CDR3 DNA sequence: TGCAGCGTTGAAGGGACAGGGGTCACCGGGGAGCTGTTTTTT. Protein sequence: CSVEGTGVTGELFF.

Comment on this clonotype: Relative to the germline gene, one junction end is altered; a read error may explain this. V usage is TRBV27 and J usage is TRBJ2-3; D possibly corresponds to TRBD2 (5 bases). The CDR3 contains 12 residues. Germline assignment: CDR1 MNHEY and CDR2 SMNVEV (reference sequence). The CDR3 sequence: CARSLRGDTQYF. CDR3 in DNA: TGTGCCCGCAGTTTACGGGGAGATACGCAGTATTTT.

This clonotype was seen ten or more times. The CDR3 DNA reads as TGTGCCAGCAGCACCCTCGAGGATGGGGCTAGCAATCAGCCCCAGCATTTT. Protein sequence: CASSTLEDGASNQPQHF. This rearrangement joins TRBV6-6 to TRBJ1-5; a weak D match, TRBD1 (5 bases). Trimming pared 6 bases from V and 0 bases from J, leaving 18 bases between. CDR3 size: 17 residues. Germline CDR1 MNHNY, CDR2 SVGAGI (reference sequence).

Regarding this clonotype: A much larger clonotype is one base distant, so this may be a read error. The chain joins TRBV6-5 to TRBJ2-7; D possibly corresponds to TRBD1 (6 bases). The CDR3 runs 15 residues. V lost 0 bases, J lost 6 bases, and 15 bases lay in between. CDR1 MNHEY and CDR2 SVGAGI come from the germline V gene. The CDR3 here is CASSYSDSGAVEQYF. CDR3 nucleotide sequence: TGTGCCAGCAGTTACTCGGATTCAGGGGCCGTCGAGCAGTACTTC.

The chain couples TRBV7-2 to TRBJ2-7, with 7 bases identical to TRBD2. Germline V gene lookup returns CDR1 SGHTA and CDR2 FQGNSA. This CDR3 region has 15 residues. Losses at the gene ends were 3 bases for V and 6 bases for J; bases not matched to a gene: 11. The CDR3 DNA reads TGTGCCAGCAGCTTGGGTGCTAGCGGTATAGGCGAGCAGTACTTC. Its translation is CASSLGASGIGEQYF.

This clonotype appeared many times. The V and J genes are TRBV7-9 and TRBJ2-2, with D maybe TRBD2 (6 bases). The germline gives CDR1 SEHNR, CDR2 FQNEAQ (reference sequence). This CDR3 has 14 residues. V dropped 3 bases and J dropped 6 bases, with 11 bases sitting between them. The CDR3, as DNA: TGTGCCAGCAGCTTCGCCGGGGAGGCCGGGGAGCTGTTTTTT. Translation: CASSFAGEAGELFF. Complete variable domain (other parts from reference TRBV7-9 and TRBJ2-2): DTGVSQNPRHKITKRGQNVTFRCDPISEHNRLYWYRQTLGQGPEFLTYFQNEAQLEKSRLLSDRFSAERPKGSFSTLEIQRTEQGDSAMYLCASSFAGEAGELFFGEGSRLTVL.

This clonotype was observed once. One base away lies a much larger clone, so this may be a sequencing read error. The chain links TRBV7-9 to TRBJ1-1; no reliable D call. Germline CDR1 SEHNR, CDR2 FQNEAQ (reference sequence). CDR3 length: 14 amino acids. CDR3 protein: CASSSATGRLKASF. DNA for the CDR3: TGTGCCAGCAGCTCCGCCACCGGGAGGTTAAAGGCTTCCTTT. Based on the CDR3 plus reference TRBV7-9 and TRBJ1-1, the full variable domain is DTGVSQNPRHKITKRGQNVTFRCDPISEHNRLYWYRQTLGQGPEFLTYFQNEAQLEKSRLLSDRFSAERPKGSFSTLEIQRTEQGDSAMYLCASSSATGRLKASFGQGTRLTVV.

This sequence joins TRBV7-6 and TRBJ2-3; the match to TRBD2 covers 10 bases. The CDR3 loop spans 19 amino acids. V shed 1 base, J shed 2 bases, and the junction held 12 bases outside the gene matches. In germline, CDR1 is SGHVS, CDR2 FNYEAQ. CDR3 sequence (DNA): TGTGCCAGCAGCTTAGAGGTCCTAGCGGGGGAAACTAACACAGATACGCAGTATTTT. Translation: CASSLEVLAGETNTDTQYF. The complete variable domain, with remaining parts taken from reference TRBV7-6 and TRBJ2-3, reads GAGVSQSPRYKVTKRGQDVALRCDPISGHVSLYWYRQALGQGPEFLTYFNYEAQQDKSGLPNDRFSAERPEGSISTLTIQRTEQRDSAMYRCASSLEVLAGETNTDTQYFGPGTRLTVL.

This clonotype was counted between two and nine times. The chain joins TRBV9 to TRBJ2-5; possible D gene TRBD1, 7 bases. The germline gives CDR1 SGDLS, CDR2 YYNGEE. CDR3 size: 15 residues. V was pared by 1 base and J by 2 bases, with 12 bases between. In DNA form, the CDR3 reads TGTGCCAGCAGCGTAAAGGCGGGACAGCAAGAGACCCAGTACTTC. Its protein is CASSVKAGQQETQYF.

The chain employs TRBV12-3 or TRBV12-4 and TRBJ2-1; the match to TRBD2 covers 7 bases. With V trimmed by 0 bases and J by 8 bases, 16 bases remained unmatched. The CDR3 is made up of 18 amino acids. The CDR3, as DNA: TGTGCCAGCAGTTTAGCGCCTGTGCGTAGCGGGCCCTTCGATGAGCAGTTCTTC. It yields the protein CASSLAPVRSGPFDEQFF.

The chain carries TRBV5-8 and TRBJ1-1, with D possibly TRBD1 on 5 matching bases. Germline CDR1 reads SGHTS; CDR2 reads YDEGEE. The length of the CDR3 is 12 residues. V was clipped by 4 bases and J by 6 bases, with 10 bases between them. CDR3: CASSPGLSEAFF. The CDR3, as DNA: TGTGCCAGCAGCCCGGGACTTTCTGAAGCTTTCTTT. The full variable domain, with the rest looked up from reference TRBV5-8 and TRBJ1-1, is EAGVTQSPTHLIKTRGQQATLRCSPISGHTSVYWYQQALGLGLQFLLWYDEGEERNRGNFPPRFSGRQFPNYSSELNVNALELEDSALYLCASSPGLSEAFFGQGTRLTVV.